This is a list of T cell receptor beta chains from one sample in a study of CD8 T cells in ankylosing spondylitis. TCRdb called the 5' RACE reads again in MiXCR, with one record for every CDR3 protein. The sample contains under 250,000 distinct CDR3 sequences, 10% to 13% of which appear only once. The sequenced material came from blood, either unsorted or a sorted T cell fraction (not recorded which). All receptors derive from a male donor with ankylosing spondylitis or in good health (not recorded which). Each CDR3 is given with its conserved first and last residue. D genes are given only for firm matches. Only some rows state a clone size, as once, few, many or a class for expanded clones.

>many|TRBJ2-1|TRBV20-1|-
CSARAAASYNEQFF
TGCAGTGCTAGAGCAGCGGCCTCCTACAATGAGCAGTTCTTC
>few|TRBJ1-6|TRBV3-1|-
CASSLRSRPGGGNSPLHF
TGTGCCAGCAGCCTTCGATCCAGGCCCGGGGGAGGTAATTCACCCCTCCACTTT
>few|TRBJ2-3|TRBV29-1|-
CSVVQGVLDTQYF
TGCAGCGTGGTGCAGGGTGTTTTAGATACGCAGTATTTT
>many|TRBJ1-2|TRBV7-2|-
CASSFQEGSNYGYTF
TGTGCCAGCAGCTTTCAGGAGGGGTCGAACTATGGCTACACCTTC
>many|TRBJ2-5|TRBV5-1|TRBD1
CASSLGTGPDETQYF
TGCGCCAGCAGCTTGGGGACAGGTCCCGACGAGACCCAGTACTTC
>-|TRBJ2-3|TRBV5-1|-
CASSPNADTQYF
TGCGCCAGCAGCCCCAACGCAGATACGCAGTATTTT
>many|TRBJ2-5|TRBV5-1|TRBD1
CASTHQGQAHRETQYF
TGCGCCAGTACGCACCAGGGACAGGCCCACCGGGAGACCCAGTACTTC
>many|TRBJ1-2|TRBV15|-
CATSRGRRRIYGYTF
TGTGCCACCAGCAGAGGACGGAGACGGATCTATGGCTACACCTTC
>-|TRBJ2-1|TRBV10-1|-
CASTLGRVEQFF
TGCGCCAGCACCCTGGGGCGGGTTGAGCAGTTCTTC
>-|TRBJ1-2|TRBV7-9|-
CASSLERVGIHGYTF
TGTGCCAGCAGCTTAGAAAGGGTTGGCATACATGGCTACACCTTC
>few|TRBJ2-1|TRBV2|TRBD2
CASSAGTSGNNEQFF
TGTGCCAGCAGTGCCGGGACTAGCGGCAACAATGAGCAGTTCTTC
>many|TRBJ2-2|TRBV29-1|TRBD1
CSVWTGGNTGELFF
TGCAGCGTTTGGACAGGGGGAAACACCGGGGAGCTGTTTTTT